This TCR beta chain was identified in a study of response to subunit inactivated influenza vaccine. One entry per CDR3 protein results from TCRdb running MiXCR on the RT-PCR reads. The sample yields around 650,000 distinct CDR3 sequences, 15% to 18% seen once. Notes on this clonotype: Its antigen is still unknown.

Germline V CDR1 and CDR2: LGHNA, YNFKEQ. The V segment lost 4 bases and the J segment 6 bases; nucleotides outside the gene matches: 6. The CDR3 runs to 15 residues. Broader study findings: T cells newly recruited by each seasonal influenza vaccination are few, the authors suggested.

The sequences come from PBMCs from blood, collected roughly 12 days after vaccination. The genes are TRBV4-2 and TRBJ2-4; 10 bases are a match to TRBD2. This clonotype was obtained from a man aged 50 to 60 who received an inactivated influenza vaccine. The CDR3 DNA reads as TGTGCCAGCAGCCCGTCTAGCGGGAGTTTAAACATTCAGTACTTC. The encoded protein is CASSPSSGSLNIQYF.